Listed below are T cell receptor beta chains from one sample, sequenced in a study of shared clonotypes between healthy human individuals. Clones were read by immunoSEQ multiplex PCR, and TCRdb kept only the in-frame ones, dropping some. The sample yields millions of clones, over 85% seen once. The sample taken for sequencing was naive CD4+ T cells sorted from blood. These TCRs come from a man in his late teens or twenties in good health. Both conserved end residues are part of each CDR3. The D gene is left open where the match is weak. For some rows the clone size is stated as once, few or many, or as a class when expanded; others skip it.

TRBV4-3	TRBJ2-7	-	-	TGCGCCAGCAGCCAAGTGGTGGGGTACGAGCAGTACTTC	CASSQVVGYEQYF
TRBV27	TRBJ2-7	-	-	TGTGCCAGCAGTTCTGGGTACGAGCAGTACTTC	CASSSGYEQYF
TRBV28	TRBJ2-7	-	TRBD1	TGTGCCAGCACCAACGACAGGGTACAGGGGGGCTACGAGCAGTACTTC	CASTNDRVQGGYEQYF
TRBV5-1	TRBJ1-4	-	-	TGCGCCAGCAGCCCGGACACAACTGATGAAAAACTGTTTTTT	CASSPDTTDEKLFF
TRBV7-2	TRBJ2-7	-	TRBD2	TGTGCCAGCAGTCTAGCTGGCGGGAGGTCCTACGAGCAGTACTTC	CASSLAGGRSYEQYF
TRBV13	TRBJ2-1	once	-	TGTGCCAGCAGCTCCACAGGGAACGGTGAGCAGTTCTTC	CASSSTGNGEQFF
TRBV19	TRBJ1-1	-	TRBD1	TGTGCCAGTAGGGCCGGGACAGGCGTGAACACTGAAGCTTTCTTT	CASRAGTGVNTEAFF
TRBV7-2	TRBJ2-7	-	TRBD2	TGTGCCAGCAGCTCTCCTAGCGGCGCCTACGAGCAGTACTTC	CASSSPSGAYEQYF
TRBV5-1	TRBJ1-1	-	-	TGCGCCAGCAGTTCCCGGTCACAGGTGAACACTGAAGCTTTCTTT	CASSSRSQVNTEAFF
TRBV9	TRBJ2-3	-	-	TGTGCCAGCAGCGTATTTATTAGCGCAGATACGCAGTATTTT	CASSVFISADTQYF
TRBV27	TRBJ1-2	-	TRBD1	TGTGCCAGCAGTTCCGGGGGCAGGGGGCCGAACTATGGCTACACCTTC	CASSSGGRGPNYGYTF
TRBV7-9	TRBJ2-1	-	TRBD2	TGTGCCAGCAGCTTAGAGGGAGGGACTAGAATGTTCTTC	CASSLEGGTRMFF
TRBV5-1	TRBJ2-7	-	TRBD1	TGCGCCAGCAGCCAAACCGGGACAGGGGAAAGGGAGCAGTACTTC	CASSQTGTGEREQYF
TRBV14	TRBJ1-1	-	-	TGTGCCAGCAGCCAGTTAAGTGGGGTGAACACTGAAGCTTTCTTT	CASSQLSGVNTEAFF
TRBV11-2	TRBJ1-5	-	-	TGTGCCAGCAGCTTAGAATGGAATCAGCCCCAGCATTTT	CASSLEWNQPQHF
TRBV5-1	TRBJ2-4	-	TRBD1	TGCGCCAGCAGCTTAATACAGGGGGCGCGGGACATTCAGTACTTC	CASSLIQGARDIQYF
TRBV5-1	TRBJ1-4	once	TRBD1	TGCGCCAGCAGTTTGACAGGGTCTGGTGAAAAACTGTTTTTT	CASSLTGSGEKLFF
TRBV6-5	TRBJ1-2	-	TRBD1	TGTGCCAGCAGAGCCGACAGGGGGCCCCATGGCTACACCTTC	CASRADRGPHGYTF
TRBV16	TRBJ2-2	-	-	TGTGCCAGCAGCCAAACCTACACCGGGGAGCTGTTTTTT	CASSQTYTGELFF
TRBV5-5	TRBJ1-6	-	-	TGTGCCAGCAGCTTGTGGCAGAGCTCCTATAATTCACCCCTCCACTTT	CASSLWQSSYNSPLHF
TRBV7-9	TRBJ1-6	-	TRBD1	TGTGCCAGCAGCTTAAGGGGACAGTCAGATTCACCCCTCCACTTT	CASSLRGQSDSPLHF
TRBV10-1	TRBJ2-5	-	-	TGCGCCAGCAGTGAATCTTCACGGTACCAAGAGACCCAGTACTTC	CASSESSRYQETQYF
TRBV6-6	TRBJ1-4	-	-	TGTGCCAGCAGTTACTCGGGTGGTGCAACTAATGAAAAACTGTTTTTT	CASSYSGGATNEKLFF
TRBV11-1	TRBJ2-6	-	TRBD2	TGTGCCAGCAGCTTTAGCGGGGGAACCTCTGGGGCCAACGTCCTGACTTTC	CASSFSGGTSGANVLTF